Sequencing of this TCR beta chain was carried out in a study of cytomegalovirus exposure and HLA in healthy donors. The study, taken as a whole, reports: In a later analysis, at a false discovery rate of 0.05, approximately 15,000 TCR beta sequences matched HLA alleles. Later, an analysis found that common viral pathogens appeared to be linked with several of the most significant clusters. Rates of TCR association differed by HLA locus in a later analysis, with DRB1 highest and HLA-C lowest. The authors later found HLA-associated TCR beta chains more clonally expanded than equally common others.

For this clone: What it binds is not known.

The CDR3 extends over 15 amino acids. V lost 6 bases, J lost 4 bases, and 16 bases lay in between. The V gene's germline CDR1 is MDHEN and CDR2 SYDVKM. The PCR contained 60 Vbeta and 13 Jbeta primers. The method was immunoSEQ multiplex PCR; TCRdb's version includes in-frame clones alone and lacks a portion of them. The table lists 170,000 or so clones, roughly 80% of them singletons, with approximately 3.1% in the top ten. The receptor was derived from a woman between 40 and 55 years old in good health and CMV-seronegative. The material sequenced was PBMCs. This rearrangement joins TRBV28 to TRBJ2-1; D is undetermined. CDR3 DNA: TGTGCCAGCAGCCCCAGTGGCAGTGGTTACAATGAGCAGTTCTTC. This encodes CASSPSGSGYNEQFF.